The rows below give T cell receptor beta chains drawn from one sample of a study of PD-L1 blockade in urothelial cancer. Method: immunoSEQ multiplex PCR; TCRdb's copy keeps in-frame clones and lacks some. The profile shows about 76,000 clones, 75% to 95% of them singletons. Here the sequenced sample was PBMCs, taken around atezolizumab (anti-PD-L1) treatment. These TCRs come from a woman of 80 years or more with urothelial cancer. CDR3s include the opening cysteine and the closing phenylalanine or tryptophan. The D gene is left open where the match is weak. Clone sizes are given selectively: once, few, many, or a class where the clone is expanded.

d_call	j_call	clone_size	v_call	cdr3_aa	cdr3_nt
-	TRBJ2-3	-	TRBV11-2	CASSSVGGTTDTQYF	TGTGCCAGCAGCTCTGTTGGGGGCACGACAGATACGCAGTATTTT
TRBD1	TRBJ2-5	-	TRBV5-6	CASSIGTGNQETQYF	TGTGCCAGCAGCATCGGGACAGGTAACCAAGAGACCCAGTACTTC
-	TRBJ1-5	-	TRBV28	CAVQGVNQPQHF	TGTGCCGTACAGGGAGTCAATCAGCCCCAGCATTTT
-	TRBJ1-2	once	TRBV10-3	CAISELREDGYTF	TGTGCCATCAGTGAGCTGCGGGAGGATGGCTACACCTTC
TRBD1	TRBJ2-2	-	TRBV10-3	CAISRQGAPTGELFF	TGTGCCATCAGTAGACAGGGGGCGCCCACCGGGGAGCTGTTTTTT
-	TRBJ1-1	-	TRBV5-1	CASSLGAYEAFF	TGCGCCAGCAGCTTGGGAGCATATGAAGCTTTCTTT
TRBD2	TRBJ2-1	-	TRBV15	CATSRDGGTSGFNEQFF	TGTGCCACCAGCAGAGATGGGGGGACTAGCGGTTTCAATGAGCAGTTCTTC
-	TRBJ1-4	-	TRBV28	CASAPTEGGNEKLFF	TGTGCCAGCGCCCCCACCGAGGGGGGGAATGAAAAACTGTTTTTT
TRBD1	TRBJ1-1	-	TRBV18	CASSPQGQGVGTEAFF	TGTGCCAGCTCACCGCAGGGACAGGGGGTAGGGACTGAAGCTTTCTTT
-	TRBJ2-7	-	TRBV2	CASSDQAYEQYF	TGTGCCAGCAGTGACCAGGCCTACGAGCAGTACTTC
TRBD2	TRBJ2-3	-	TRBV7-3	CASSLGASGSGTDTQYF	TGTGCCAGCAGCTTAGGGGCTAGCGGGAGCGGCACAGATACGCAGTATTTT
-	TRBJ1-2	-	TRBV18	CASSPQTGGANTF	TGTGCCAGCTCACCACAAACCGGCGGAGCGAACACCTTC
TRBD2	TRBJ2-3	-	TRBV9	CASSVGTSGYEQYF	TGTGCCAGCAGCGTAGGGACTAGTGGGTACGAGCAGTATTTT
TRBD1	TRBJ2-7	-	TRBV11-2	CASSPNSGTDAYEQYF	TGTGCCAGCAGCCCAAACTCCGGGACAGATGCCTACGAGCAGTACTTC
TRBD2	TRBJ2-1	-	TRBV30	CACKLAGVYNEQFF	TGTGCCTGTAAACTAGCGGGAGTCTACAATGAGCAGTTCTTC
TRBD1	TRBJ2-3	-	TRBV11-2	CASSLWGTGATDTQYF	TGTGCCAGCAGCTTATGGGGGACAGGGGCCACAGATACGCAGTATTTT
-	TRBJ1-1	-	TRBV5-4	CASSFAGRMNTEAFF	TGTGCCAGCAGCTTCGCGGGGAGAATGAACACTGAAGCTTTCTTT
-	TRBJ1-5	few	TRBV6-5	CASTPGRNQPQHF	TGTGCCAGCACCCCAGGTCGCAATCAGCCCCAGCATTTT
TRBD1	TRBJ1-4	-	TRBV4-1	CASSQVGTATNEKLFF	TGCGCCAGCAGCCAGGTTGGGACAGCAACTAATGAAAAACTGTTTTTT
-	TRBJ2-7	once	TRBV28	CASQVRGPPYEQYF	TGTGCCAGCCAGGTGCGGGGCCCGCCCTACGAGCAGTACTTC
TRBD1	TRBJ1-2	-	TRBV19	CAIAQGRRGYTF	TGTGCCATCGCACAGGGGAGGCGAGGCTACACCTTC
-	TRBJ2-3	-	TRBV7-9	CASSLSGRPDTQYF	TGTGCCAGCAGCTTAAGCGGCCGCCCAGATACGCAGTATTTT
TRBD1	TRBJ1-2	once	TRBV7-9	CASSAQGVDGYTF	TGTGCCAGCAGCGCACAGGGGGTTGATGGCTACACCTTC
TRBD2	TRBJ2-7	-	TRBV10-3	CAISESSPGTSRTGVSYEQYF	TGTGCCATCAGTGAGTCGAGTCCCGGGACTAGTCGTACAGGAGTCTCCTACGAGCAGTACTTC
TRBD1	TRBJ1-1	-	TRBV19	CATQGVMNTEAFF	TGTGCCACCCAGGGGGTCATGAACACTGAAGCTTTCTTT
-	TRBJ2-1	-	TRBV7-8	CASSLVTQLGGGSEQFF	TGTGCCAGCAGCTTAGTAACCCAACTCGGTGGGGGGAGTGAGCAGTTCTTC
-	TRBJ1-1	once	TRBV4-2	CASSPQGTNTEAFF	TGTGCCAGCAGCCCCCAGGGCACGAACACTGAAGCTTTCTTT
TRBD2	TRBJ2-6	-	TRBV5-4	CASSTRTSGRPGANVLTF	TGTGCCAGCAGCACCCGGACTAGCGGGAGGCCTGGGGCCAACGTCCTGACTTTC
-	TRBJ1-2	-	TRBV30	CAWSVLAKGSYTF	TGTGCCTGGAGTGTACTAGCGAAGGGAAGCTACACCTTC
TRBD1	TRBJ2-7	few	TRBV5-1	CASSLFQTPGTGSSYEQYF	TGCGCCAGCAGCTTATTCCAGACCCCCGGGACAGGTAGCTCCTACGAGCAGTACTTC
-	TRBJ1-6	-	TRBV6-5	CASRDPMGLSSPLHF	TGTGCCAGCAGGGATCCGATGGGACTGAGTTCACCCCTCCACTTT
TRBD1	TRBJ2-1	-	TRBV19	CASQQGVTYNEQFF	TGTGCCAGTCAACAGGGGGTAACCTACAATGAGCAGTTCTTC
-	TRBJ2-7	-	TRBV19	CASSSAGSYEQYF	TGTGCCAGTAGTTCCGCGGGCTCCTACGAGCAGTACTTC
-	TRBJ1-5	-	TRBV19	CASSPTGRGQPQHF	TGTGCCAGTAGTCCGACAGGTCGGGGTCAGCCCCAGCATTTT
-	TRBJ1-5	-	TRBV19	CASSIVGGNQPQHF	TGTGCCAGTAGTATAGTTGGAGGTAATCAGCCCCAGCATTTT
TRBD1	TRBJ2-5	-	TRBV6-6	CASRLQGKETQYF	TGTGCCAGCAGGCTACAGGGGAAAGAGACCCAGTACTTC
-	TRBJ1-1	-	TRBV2	CASSGRSAGTQGTEAFF	TGTGCCAGCAGTGGACGAAGTGCCGGGACACAGGGCACTGAAGCTTTCTTT
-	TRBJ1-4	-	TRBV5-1	CASSLAGRGDEKLFF	TGCGCCAGCAGCTTGGCCGGGAGGGGAGATGAAAAACTGTTTTTT
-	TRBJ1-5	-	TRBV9	CASSAGDSNQPQHF	TGTGCCAGCAGCGCAGGGGACAGCAATCAGCCCCAGCATTTT
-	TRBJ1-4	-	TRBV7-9	CASSGPMREKLFF	TGTGCCAGCAGCGGCCCTATGCGGGAAAAACTGTTTTTT
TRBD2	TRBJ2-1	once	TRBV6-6	CASTLAGAGGGNEQFF	TGTGCCAGCACCCTGGCGGGGGCGGGAGGTGGGAATGAGCAGTTCTTC
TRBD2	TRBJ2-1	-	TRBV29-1	CSASYGEGNEQFF	TGCAGCGCCAGCTATGGGGAGGGGAATGAGCAGTTCTTC
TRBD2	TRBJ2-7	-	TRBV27	CASSGGDYYEQYF	TGTGCCAGCAGTGGGGGGGATTACTACGAGCAGTACTTC
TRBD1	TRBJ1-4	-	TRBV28	CASTGQINEKLFF	TGTGCCAGTACGGGACAGATAAATGAAAAACTGTTTTTT
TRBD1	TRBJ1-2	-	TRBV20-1	CSGRRGLGYTF	TGCAGCGGAAGGAGGGGGCTTGGCTACACCTTC